This TCR beta chain was sequenced during a study of STAT5B mutations in CD4+ large granular lymphocyte leukemia. As handled by the study authors: Lowest detectable productive clonotype frequency was 2.59 x 10-5. Sequencing was performed with immunoSEQ multiplex PCR; in TCRdb, only in-frame clones are kept and a portion is missing. D and trimming were read from the DNA, whereas the V and J calls and clone size are those reported in that table. The table has tens of thousands of clones, roughly two thirds seen once; the top ten hold about 2%. The CDR3 extends over 11 amino acids. V was clipped by 0 bases and J by 15 bases, with 10 bases between them. Germline V CDR1 and CDR2: MDHEN, SYDVKM.

The clonotype comes from a human donor in good health. The material sequenced was CD4+ T cells from blood buffy coats. The rearrangement joins TRBV28 to TRBJ2-3; D not resolved. This CDR3 is CASSLWTDIYF. The DNA of the CDR3 is TGTGCCAGCAGTTTATGGACGGATATTTATTTT.